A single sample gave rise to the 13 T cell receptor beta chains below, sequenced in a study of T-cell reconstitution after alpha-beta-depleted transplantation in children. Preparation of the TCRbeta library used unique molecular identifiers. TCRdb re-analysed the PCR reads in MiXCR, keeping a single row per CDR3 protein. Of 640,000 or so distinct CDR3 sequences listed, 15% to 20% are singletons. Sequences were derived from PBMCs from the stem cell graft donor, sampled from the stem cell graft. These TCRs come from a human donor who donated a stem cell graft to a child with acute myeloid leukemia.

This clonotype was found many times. CDR3 nucleotide sequence: TGCAGTGCTGCCGACAGGGAGGAGGGCTACACCTTC. Its translation: CSAADREEGYTF. V and J are TRBV20-1 and TRBJ1-2; 7 nucleotides agree with TRBD1. Germline V CDR1 and CDR2: DFQATT, SNEGSKA (reference sequence). The length of the CDR3 is 12 residues. Trimming took 5 bases from V and 8 from J; bases not matched to a gene: 8.

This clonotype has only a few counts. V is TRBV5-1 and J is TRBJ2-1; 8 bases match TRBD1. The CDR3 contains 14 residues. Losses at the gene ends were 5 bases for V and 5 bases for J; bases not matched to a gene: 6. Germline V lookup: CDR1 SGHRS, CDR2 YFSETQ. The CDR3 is CASRRGQEDNEQFF. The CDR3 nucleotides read TGCGCCAGCAGGCGGGGACAGGAGGACAATGAGCAGTTCTTC.

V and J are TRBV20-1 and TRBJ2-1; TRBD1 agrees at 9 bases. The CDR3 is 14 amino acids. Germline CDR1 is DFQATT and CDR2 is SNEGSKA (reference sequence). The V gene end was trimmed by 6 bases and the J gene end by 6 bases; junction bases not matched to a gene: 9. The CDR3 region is CSATGTGPRNEQFF. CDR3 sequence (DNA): TGCAGTGCCACCGGGACAGGGCCTCGCAATGAGCAGTTCTTC.

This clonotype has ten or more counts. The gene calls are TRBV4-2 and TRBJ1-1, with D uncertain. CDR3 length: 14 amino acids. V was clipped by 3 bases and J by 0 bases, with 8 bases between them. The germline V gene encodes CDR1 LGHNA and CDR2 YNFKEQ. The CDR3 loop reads CASSHSAMNTEAFF. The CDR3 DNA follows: TGTGCCAGCAGCCATTCAGCCATGAACACTGAAGCTTTCTTT.

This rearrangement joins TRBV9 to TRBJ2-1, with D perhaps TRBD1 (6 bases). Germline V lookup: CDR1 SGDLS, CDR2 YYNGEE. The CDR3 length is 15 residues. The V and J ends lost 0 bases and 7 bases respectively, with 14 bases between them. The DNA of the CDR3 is TGTGCCAGCAGCGTAGAGATTACAGGGCTGAATGAGCAGTTCTTC. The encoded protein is CASSVEITGLNEQFF.

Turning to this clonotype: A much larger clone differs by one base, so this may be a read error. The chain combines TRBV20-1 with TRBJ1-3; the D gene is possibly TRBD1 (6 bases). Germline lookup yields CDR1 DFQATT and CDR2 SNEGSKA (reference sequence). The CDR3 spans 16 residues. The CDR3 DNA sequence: TGCAGTGCTGGAGGGCTAGGAGGGGGATCTGCAAACACCATATATTTT. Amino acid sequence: CSAGGLGGGSANTIYF.

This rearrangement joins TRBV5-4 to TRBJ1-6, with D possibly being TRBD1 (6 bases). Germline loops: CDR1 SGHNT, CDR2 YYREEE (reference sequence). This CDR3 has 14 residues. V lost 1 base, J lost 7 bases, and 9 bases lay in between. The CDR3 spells CASSLQTGNSPLHF. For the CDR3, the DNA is TGTGCCAGCAGCTTGCAAACAGGGAATTCACCCCTCCACTTT.

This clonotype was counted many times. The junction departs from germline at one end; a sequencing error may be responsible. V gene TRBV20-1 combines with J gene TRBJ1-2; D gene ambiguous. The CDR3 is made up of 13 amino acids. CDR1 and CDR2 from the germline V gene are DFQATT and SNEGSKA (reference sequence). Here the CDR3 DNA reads TGCAGTGCCAGAGGAGGGCAGAACTATGGCTACACCTTC. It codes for CSARGGQNYGYTF.

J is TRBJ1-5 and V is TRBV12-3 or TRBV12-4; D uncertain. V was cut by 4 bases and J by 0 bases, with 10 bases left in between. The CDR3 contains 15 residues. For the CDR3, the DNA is TGTGCCAGCAGTTCCGGGCCCTATAGCAATCAGCCCCAGCATTTT. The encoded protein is CASSSGPYSNQPQHF.

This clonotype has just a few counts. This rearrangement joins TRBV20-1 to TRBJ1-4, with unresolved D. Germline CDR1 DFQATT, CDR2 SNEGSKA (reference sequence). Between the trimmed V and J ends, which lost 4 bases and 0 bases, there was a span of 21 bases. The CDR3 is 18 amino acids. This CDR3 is CSAKPLMEFRTTNEKLFF. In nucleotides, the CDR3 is TGCAGTGCTAAGCCCTTGATGGAATTCAGGACAACTAATGAAAAACTGTTTTTT.

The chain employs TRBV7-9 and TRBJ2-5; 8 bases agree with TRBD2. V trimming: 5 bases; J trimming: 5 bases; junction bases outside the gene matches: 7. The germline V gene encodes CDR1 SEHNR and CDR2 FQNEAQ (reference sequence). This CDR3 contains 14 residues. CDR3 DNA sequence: TGTGCCAGCAGCAGGGGACTAGGGACCGAGACCCAGTACTTC. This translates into CASSRGLGTETQYF.

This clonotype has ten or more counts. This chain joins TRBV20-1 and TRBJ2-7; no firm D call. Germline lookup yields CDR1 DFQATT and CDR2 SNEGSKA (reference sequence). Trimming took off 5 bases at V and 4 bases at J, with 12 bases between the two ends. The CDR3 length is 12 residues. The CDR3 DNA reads TGCAGTGCTTCGGATGCCCTATACGAGCAGTACTTC. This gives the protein CSASDALYEQYF.

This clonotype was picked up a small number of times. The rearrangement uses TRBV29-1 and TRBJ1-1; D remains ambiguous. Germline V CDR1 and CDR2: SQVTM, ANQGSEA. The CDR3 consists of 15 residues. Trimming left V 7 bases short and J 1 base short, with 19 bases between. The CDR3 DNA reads TGCAGCGCCCTGGACGTTTTCATTACGAACACTGAAGCTTTCTTT. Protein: CSALDVFITNTEAFF.